Sequencing of this T cell receptor beta chain was carried out in a study of cytomegalovirus exposure and HLA in healthy donors. Trimming took 0 bases from V and 0 from J, leaving 9 bases between them. The germline CDR1 and CDR2 sequences are SQVTM and ANQGSEA. CDR3 length: 14 amino acids. As for this clone: Its specificity is not known. At the DNA level, this CDR3 is encoded by other sequences in the same sample as well.

Whole-study findings and limits: It has been reported that TCR beta sequences accurately predicted the HLA-A and HLA-B alleles of most subjects. A prior analysis recorded that most TCR beta V segments were productive about 87% or about 30% of the time. The CMV antigen specificity of a few CMV-associated chains was confirmed through in vitro analysis.

PCR used 60 Vbeta primers and 13 Jbeta primers. Sequenced by immunoSEQ multiplex PCR; TCRdb stores in-frame clones only, minus some. This sample's table reports approximately 110,000 clones. Sequenced sample: PBMCs. The clonotype comes from a man aged 35 to 55 in good health and CMV-seropositive. The chain couples TRBV29-1 to TRBJ2-7; D perhaps matches TRBD2 (5 bases). CDR3 amino acids: CSVEDGDSSYEQYF. The CDR3 nucleotides are TGCAGCGTTGAAGACGGGGATAGCTCCTACGAGCAGTACTTC.